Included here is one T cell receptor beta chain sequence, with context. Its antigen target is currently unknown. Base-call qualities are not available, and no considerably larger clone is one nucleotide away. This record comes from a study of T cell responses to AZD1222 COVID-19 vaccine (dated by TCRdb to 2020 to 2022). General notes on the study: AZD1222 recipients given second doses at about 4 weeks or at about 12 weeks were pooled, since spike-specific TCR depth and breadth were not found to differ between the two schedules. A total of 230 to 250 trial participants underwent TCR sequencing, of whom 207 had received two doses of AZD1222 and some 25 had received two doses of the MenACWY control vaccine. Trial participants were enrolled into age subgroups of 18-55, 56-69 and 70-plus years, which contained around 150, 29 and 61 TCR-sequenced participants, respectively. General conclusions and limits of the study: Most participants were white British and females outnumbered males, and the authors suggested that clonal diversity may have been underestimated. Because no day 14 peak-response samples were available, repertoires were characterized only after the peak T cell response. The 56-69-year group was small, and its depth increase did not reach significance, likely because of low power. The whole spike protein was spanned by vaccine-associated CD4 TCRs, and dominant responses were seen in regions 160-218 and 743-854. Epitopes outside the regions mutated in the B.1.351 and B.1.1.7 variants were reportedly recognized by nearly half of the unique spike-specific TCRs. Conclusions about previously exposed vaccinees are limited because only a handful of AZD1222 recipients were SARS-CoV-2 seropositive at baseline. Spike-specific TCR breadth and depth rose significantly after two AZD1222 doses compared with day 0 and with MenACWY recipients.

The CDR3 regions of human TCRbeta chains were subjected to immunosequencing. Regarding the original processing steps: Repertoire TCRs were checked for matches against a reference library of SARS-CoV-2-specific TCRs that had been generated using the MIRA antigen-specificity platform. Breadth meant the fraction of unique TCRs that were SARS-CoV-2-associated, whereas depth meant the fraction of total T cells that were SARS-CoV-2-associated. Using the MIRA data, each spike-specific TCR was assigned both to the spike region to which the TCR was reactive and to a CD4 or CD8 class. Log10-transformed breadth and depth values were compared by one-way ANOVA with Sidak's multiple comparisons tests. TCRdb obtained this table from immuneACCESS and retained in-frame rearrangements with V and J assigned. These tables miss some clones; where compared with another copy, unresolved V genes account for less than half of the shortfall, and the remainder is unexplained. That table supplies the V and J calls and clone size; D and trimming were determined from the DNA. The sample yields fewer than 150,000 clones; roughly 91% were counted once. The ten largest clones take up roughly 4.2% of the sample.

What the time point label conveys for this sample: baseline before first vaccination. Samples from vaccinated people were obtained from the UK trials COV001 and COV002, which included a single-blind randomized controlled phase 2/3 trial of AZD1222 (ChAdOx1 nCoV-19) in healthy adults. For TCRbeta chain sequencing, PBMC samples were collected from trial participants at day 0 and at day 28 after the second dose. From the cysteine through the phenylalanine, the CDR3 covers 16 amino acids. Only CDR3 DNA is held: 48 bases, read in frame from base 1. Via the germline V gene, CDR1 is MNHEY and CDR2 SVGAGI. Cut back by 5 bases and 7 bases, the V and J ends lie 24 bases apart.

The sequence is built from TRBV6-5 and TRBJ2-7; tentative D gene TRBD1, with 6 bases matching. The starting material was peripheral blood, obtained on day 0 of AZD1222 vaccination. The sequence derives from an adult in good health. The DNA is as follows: TGTGCCAGCAGTAACTATTACAGGGTTTCCCTTGGGGAGCAGTACTTC. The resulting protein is CASSNYYRVSLGEQYF.